The 32 T cell receptor beta chains reported below all come from one sample, sequenced in a study of T cells in Graves' hyperthyroidism and ophthalmopathy. Amplified TCR beta CDR3 regions derived from RNA transcripts. RT-PCR in the first round (using the HTBI primer set) targeted the TCR CDR3. TCRdb re-analysed the multiplex PCR reads in MiXCR, keeping a single row per CDR3 protein. The sample carries 400,000 to 600,000 distinct CDR3 sequences, roughly 20% recorded once. Sequenced: blood. These receptors came from a man aged 18 to 29 with Graves' hyperthyroidism.

This clonotype was seen more than once but under ten times. This chain uses TRBV29-1 with TRBJ1-1; tentative D call: TRBD1 (6 bases). The V gene's germline CDR1 is SQVTM and CDR2 ANQGSEA. The V end lost 3 bases, the J end lost 4 bases, and 18 bases lay between the germline ends. This CDR3 is built from 15 residues. The CDR3 region is CSVDSAGGASTEAFF. The CDR3 DNA reads as TGCAGCGTTGACTCCGCCGGGGGGGCGAGCACTGAAGCTTTCTTT.

This clonotype was seen at least ten times. The V call is TRBV6-5, the J call TRBJ2-5; TRBD2 might be the D (5 bases). The CDR3 covers 13 residues. CDR1 is MNHEY, CDR2 SVGAGI, per germline. V was trimmed by 6 bases and J by 1 base, leaving 9 bases between them. In DNA form, the CDR3 reads TGTGCCAGCAGGCCCGGAGGCCAAGAGACCCAGTACTTC. This codes for CASRPGGQETQYF.

This clonotype appeared many times. The V call is TRBV2, the J call TRBJ1-6; tentative D call: TRBD1 (5 bases). Germline V CDR1 and CDR2: SNHLY, FYNNEI. V was clipped by 8 bases and J by 10 bases, with 21 bases between them. CDR3 length: 15 residues. The CDR3 DNA is TGTGCCAGCTGTCCCTCAAGACAGCTAAACTCACCCCTCCACTTT. Amino acids: CASCPSRQLNSPLHF. Filled out from reference TRBV2 and TRBJ1-6, the complete variable domain reads EPEVTQTPSHQVTQMGQEVILRCVPISNHLYFYWYRQILGQKVEFLVSFYNNEISEKSEIFDDQFSVERPDGSNFTLKIRSTKLEDSAMYFCASCPSRQLNSPLHFGNGTRLTVT.

There are many counts of this clonotype. The rearrangement links TRBV14 to TRBJ1-1, with TRBD1 as a possible D gene (5 bases). V was trimmed by 0 bases and J by 4 bases, leaving 9 bases between them. The CDR3 is 14 amino acids. CDR1 is SGHDN, CDR2 FVKESK, per germline. The CDR3 DNA follows: TGTGCCAGCAGCCAAGATCAAGGGGTCACTGAAGCTTTCTTT. Its translation is CASSQDQGVTEAFF.

This clonotype was counted ten times or more. J is TRBJ2-5 and V is TRBV7-2; 8 nucleotides line up with TRBD2. The CDR3 is made up of 16 amino acids. After removal of 4 bases from V and 5 bases from J, the junction contained 12 bases not matched to a gene. In germline, CDR1 is SGHTA, CDR2 FQGNSA. The CDR3 loop is CASSYPSGRQGETQYF. The CDR3 DNA follows: TGTGCCAGCAGCTATCCTAGCGGGCGGCAGGGGGAGACCCAGTACTTC.

This clonotype was counted at least ten times. This chain connects TRBV30 to TRBJ1-6; D ambiguous. Deletions cut 0 bases from V and 6 bases from J, with 15 bases between. CDR1 is GTSNPN and CDR2 is SVGIG in the germline V gene (reference sequence). The CDR3 sequence is 16 residues long. The CDR3 DNA reads as TGTGCCTGGAGTGTTTATGTGAGACCGCCTAATTCACCCCTCCACTTT. Its protein product is CAWSVYVRPPNSPLHF.

The chain employs TRBV4-1 and TRBJ1-5; TRBD1 might be the D (6 bases). The CDR3 runs 13 residues. Germline-derived CDR1 and CDR2 are MGHRA and YSYEKL. V was clipped by 4 bases and J by 6 bases, with 10 bases between them. The CDR3 here is CASSPGQSQPQHF. The CDR3, as DNA: TGCGCCAGCAGCCCCGGACAGAGTCAGCCCCAGCATTTT.

This clonotype came up a few times. A much larger clone lies a single base off, so this may be a read error. The CDR3 DNA is TGTGCCACCAGTGATTCCGGGACAGGGAACACCGGGGAGCTGTGTTTT. This gives the protein CATSDSGTGNTGELCF. V usage is TRBV24-1 and J usage is TRBJ2-2; 9 bases align to TRBD1. Germline lookup yields CDR1 KGHDR and CDR2 SFDVKD. The CDR3 has 16 amino acids.

In this sample, this clonotype turned up many times. This chain joins TRBV4-2 and TRBJ1-1; 8 bases agree with TRBD1. The CDR3 spans 15 residues. CDR1 and CDR2 from the germline V gene are LGHNA and YNFKEQ. The J segment lost 5 bases and the V segment lost 4 bases, leaving 9 bases of the junction unmatched. The CDR3 is CASSPTGGRDTEAFF. The CDR3 DNA sequence: TGTGCCAGCAGCCCTACAGGGGGAAGAGATACTGAAGCTTTCTTT.

This clonotype has a count of ten or more. The rearrangement joins TRBV2 to TRBJ1-3; D uncertain. In germline, CDR1 is SNHLY, CDR2 FYNNEI. V dropped 7 bases and J dropped 0 bases, with 10 bases sitting between them. The CDR3 is 14 residues long. This CDR3 reads CASTEKGSGNTIYF. CDR3 coding DNA: TGTGCCAGCACCGAGAAGGGCTCTGGAAACACCATATATTTT. The full variable domain, completed using reference TRBV2 and TRBJ1-3, is EPEVTQTPSHQVTQMGQEVILRCVPISNHLYFYWYRQILGQKVEFLVSFYNNEISEKSEIFDDQFSVERPDGSNFTLKIRSTKLEDSAMYFCASTEKGSGNTIYFGEGSWLTVV.

This clonotype showed up just a few times. The J gene is TRBJ2-5, the V gene TRBV27; 8 positions agree with TRBD1. J was trimmed by 7 bases and V by 5 bases; bases with no gene match: 6. CDR1 is MNHEY and CDR2 is SMNVEV in the germline V gene (reference sequence). CDR3 length equals 13 residues. The CDR3 region has the DNA TGTGCCAGCAGTCTGCCCGGGACAGGGACCCAGTACTTC. Protein product: CASSLPGTGTQYF.

The chain couples TRBV29-1 to TRBJ1-3, with D possibly TRBD1 on 6 matching bases. Per the germline V gene, CDR1 is SQVTM and CDR2 is ANQGSEA. V gave up 4 bases and J gave up 0 bases, with 10 bases separating them. CDR3 length equals 14 residues. In DNA form, the CDR3 reads TGCAGCGTTGGCGGGGGACACTCTGGAAACACCATATATTTT. Its translation: CSVGGGHSGNTIYF.

This clonotype has at least ten counts. The chain has TRBV20-1 and TRBJ1-5, with 11 nucleotides matching TRBD1. The length of the CDR3 is 14 residues. After removal of 6 bases from V and 4 bases from J, the junction contained 5 bases not matched to a gene. CDR1 and CDR2 from the germline V gene are DFQATT and SNEGSKA (reference sequence). This CDR3 is CSASRDRGNQPQHF. For the CDR3, the DNA is TGCAGTGCAAGCCGGGACAGGGGGAATCAGCCCCAGCATTTT.

Note on this clonotype: At one end the junction does not follow the germline gene, possibly because of a read error. The chain employs TRBV6-5 and TRBJ2-5; TRBD1 matches at 7 bases. Germline assignment: CDR1 MNHEY and CDR2 SVGAGI. The CDR3 has 15 residues. The CDR3 is CASSYLGRGTETKYF. For the CDR3, the DNA is TGTGCCAGCAGTTACTTGGGCAGGGGGACAGAGACCAAGTACTTC.

This clonotype occurred many times. CDR3 residues: CASSKDGSSYEQYF. CDR3 nucleotide sequence: TGTGCCAGCAGCAAGGACGGGAGCTCCTACGAGCAGTACTTC. The rearrangement joins TRBV11-1 to TRBJ2-7; D might be TRBD2 (6 bases). The germline V and J ends were trimmed by 5 bases and 0 bases, with 11 bases remaining between them. This CDR3 spans 14 amino acids. Germline lookup yields CDR1 SGHAT and CDR2 FQDESV (reference sequence).

This clonotype has at least ten counts. This sequence joins TRBV5-1 and TRBJ2-5; a weak D match, TRBD2 (6 bases). V gave up 4 bases and J gave up 5 bases, with 12 bases separating them. CDR1 is SGHRS and CDR2 is YFSETQ in the germline V gene. The CDR3 is made up of 13 amino acids. The CDR3 sequence: CASSQVAGETQYF. The DNA for the CDR3 is TGCGCCAGCAGCCAGGTCGCGGGGGAGACCCAGTACTTC.

This clonotype showed up many times. This sequence joins TRBV6-5 and TRBJ2-7; 7 nucleotides agree with TRBD2. Germline CDR1 and CDR2: MNHEY and SVGAGI. The junction had 12 bases not matched to a gene; V was cut back by 8 bases and J by 2 bases. This CDR3 comprises 15 residues. The DNA of the CDR3 is TGTGCCAGCTCCTGGGGGGAGGGAGGAGCCTACGAGCAGTACTTC. Translation gives CASSWGEGGAYEQYF.

This clonotype was found many times. The V call is TRBV11-2, the J call TRBJ1-3, with a possible D match to TRBD1 (5 bases). The V and J ends lost 3 bases and 3 bases respectively, with 9 bases between them. The germline V gene encodes CDR1 SGHAT and CDR2 FQNNGV. This CDR3 has 14 amino acids. CDR3 sequence: CASSFGGYGNTIYF. CDR3 DNA: TGTGCCAGCAGCTTTGGGGGGTATGGAAACACCATATATTTT.

This clonotype was recorded at least ten times. V usage is TRBV6-5 and J usage is TRBJ2-7; D is tentatively TRBD1 or TRBD2 (5 bases each). The CDR3 covers 13 residues. CDR1 and CDR2 (germline): MNHEY, SVGAGI. This CDR3 reads CAVGTAHSYEQYF. The CDR3, as DNA: TGTGCAGTAGGGACGGCTCACTCCTACGAGCAGTACTTC.

The chain carries TRBV19 and TRBJ1-1; TRBD1 matches 7 bases. The CDR3 has 14 amino acids. Germline assignment: CDR1 LNHDA and CDR2 SQIVND (reference sequence). The DNA for the CDR3 is TGTGCTCAGGGGCCGTCGGACAGGAAGGATGAAGCTTTCTTT. This sequence encodes CAQGPSDRKDEAFF.

The chain recombines TRBV2 with TRBJ2-7, with D perhaps TRBD1 (6 bases). CDR3 length: 14 residues. The V end was cut by 5 bases, the J end by 2 bases, with 13 bases between. The germline gives CDR1 SNHLY, CDR2 FYNNEI. The DNA of the CDR3 is TGTGCCAGCAGTCATGACAGGTTGCCCTACGAGCAGTACTTC. Protein: CASSHDRLPYEQYF.

This clonotype occurred many times. Because it lacks the conserved phenylalanine or tryptophan at the end, this CDR3 is likely a read error. J is TRBJ1-5 and V is TRBV27; D gene unclear. Trimming pared 3 bases from V and 2 bases from J, leaving 5 bases between. CDR1 and CDR2 from the germline V gene are MNHEY and SMNVEV (reference sequence). The CDR3 covers 13 residues. The CDR3, as DNA: TGTGCCAGCAGTTTTAGTGGCAATCAGCCCCAGCATCTT. Protein: CASSFSGNQPQHL.

This clonotype came up a few times. The chain employs TRBV11-2 and TRBJ2-7; TRBD2 aligns across 10 bases. CDR1 and CDR2 (germline): SGHAT, FQNNGV. The V and J ends lost 5 bases and 5 bases, in that order; junction bases with no gene match: 9. The CDR3 spans 15 residues. DNA for the CDR3: TGTGCCAGCAGCGCAGAGGTTCTAGCGGGGGACGAGCAGTACTTC. Its translation is CASSAEVLAGDEQYF. The full variable domain, completed using reference TRBV11-2 and TRBJ2-7, is EAGVAQSPRYKIIEKRQSVAFWCNPISGHATLYWYQQILGQGPKLLIQFQNNGVVDDSQLPKDRFSAERLKGVDSTLKIQPAKLEDSAVYLCASSAEVLAGDEQYFGPGTRLTVT.

This clonotype was detected many times. The chain links TRBV7-8 to TRBJ1-2; D uncertain. V lost 3 bases to trimming and J lost 4 bases, with 15 bases between them. The germline gives CDR1 SGHVS, CDR2 FQNEAQ. The CDR3 consists of 15 residues. DNA for the CDR3: TGTGCCAGCAGCTTGCTTCCCGGGCCGTCCTATGGCTACACCTTC. Translating it yields CASSLLPGPSYGYTF.

This clonotype has a count of ten or more. CDR3 in DNA: TGTGCCAGCAGTTACTCGTTACTGGAGAACATTCAGTACTTC. Its protein product is CASSYSLLENIQYF. This chain links TRBV6-5 with TRBJ2-4; no definite D call. Germline CDR1 MNHEY, CDR2 SVGAGI. V gave up 0 bases and J gave up 7 bases, with 10 bases separating them. The CDR3 length is 14 residues.

At least ten counts were recorded for this clonotype. J is TRBJ2-5 and V is TRBV9; 7 nucleotides align to TRBD2. This CDR3 has 16 amino acids. With 0 bases clipped from V and 2 bases from J, the junction kept 7 bases outside the gene matches. The germline V gene has CDR1 SGDLS and CDR2 YYNGEE. Here the CDR3 reads CASSVVEAGPQETQYF. The CDR3 DNA follows: TGTGCCAGCAGCGTAGTGGAAGCGGGGCCACAAGAGACCCAGTACTTC.

This clonotype appeared many times. This sequence joins TRBV5-1 and TRBJ2-7, with D possibly being TRBD2 (6 bases). Trimming took off 5 bases at V and 6 bases at J, with 15 bases between the two ends. CDR3 length equals 13 residues. Per germline, CDR1 SGHRS and CDR2 YFSETQ. Written as DNA, the CDR3 is TGCGCCAGCAGTTCGGGCCCCGGGGGCGAGCAGTACTTC. The encoded protein is CASSSGPGGEQYF.

The chain combines TRBV4-2 with TRBJ1-5, with D possibly matching TRBD1 (6 bases). Trimming shortened V by 3 bases and J by 0 bases, and 12 bases separated the two germline ends. CDR1 and CDR2 from the germline V gene are LGHNA and YNFKEQ. This CDR3 has 16 residues. The CDR3 DNA sequence: TGTGCCAGCAGCCAGGGTACAGGGATTAGCAATCAGCCCCAGCATTTT. Protein product: CASSQGTGISNQPQHF.

This clonotype was picked up a small number of times. The chain recombines TRBV11-2 with TRBJ2-5, with a weak D call TRBD2 (7 bases). The germline gives CDR1 SGHAT, CDR2 FQNNGV. The CDR3 sequence is 15 residues long. Between the trimmed V and J ends, which lost 1 base and 5 bases, there was a span of 14 bases. Here the CDR3 DNA reads TGTGCCAGCAGCTTAGTGGGGGGGCCATGGGAGACCCAGTACTTC. Translation: CASSLVGGPWETQYF.

This clonotype was recorded many times. The J gene is TRBJ2-5, the V gene TRBV19; TRBD2 matches 9 bases. V shed 1 base and J 1 base; nucleotides not matched to a gene: 1. CDR3 length: 15 amino acids. Germline CDR1 and CDR2: LNHDA and SQIVND (reference sequence). The CDR3 here is CASSIVRGGQETQYF. CDR3 sequence (DNA): TGTGCCAGTAGTATAGTGCGGGGGGGCCAAGAGACCCAGTACTTC.

The chain recombines TRBV6-1 with TRBJ1-5; 9 bases are a match to TRBD1. Trimming removed 5 bases from V and 7 bases from J; junction bases left unmatched: 9. The CDR3 sequence is 15 residues long. The germline V gene encodes CDR1 MNHNS and CDR2 SASEGT. CDR3 loop: CASSIGTGRVQPQHF. CDR3 DNA: TGTGCCAGCAGTATCGGGACAGGGAGGGTCCAGCCCCAGCATTTT.

This chain uses TRBV6-2 or TRBV6-3 with TRBJ2-5, with 13 bases matching TRBD2. Germline V gives CDR1 MNHEY, CDR2 SVGEGT. The J segment lost 5 bases and the V segment lost 8 bases, leaving 8 bases of the junction unmatched. CDR3 length: 15 amino acids. This CDR3 is CASATSGRARETQYF. Here the CDR3 DNA reads TGTGCCAGCGCTACTAGCGGGAGGGCCCGTGAGACCCAGTACTTC.